The clone carrying this T cell receptor (beta chain) has ten or more counts. Its antigen is not identified. The data originate from a study of T cells after posttransplantation cyclophosphamide. Sequencing was performed with immunoSEQ multiplex PCR; in TCRdb, only in-frame clones are kept and a portion is missing. The sample holds about 36,000 clones, and no clone turns up only once. CDR1 is ENHRY, CDR2 SYGVKD, per germline. Trimming removed 5 bases at V and 3 bases at J, with 14 bases between. This CDR3 is built from 14 residues. Study-level findings and limits: Recipient CMV seropositivity and CMV reactivation strongly tracked TRB clonality. Later post-transplant blood repertoires were often dominated by donor CD8+ memory clones.

The sample consisted of PBMCs. The chain links TRBV10-3 to TRBJ2-7; tentatively, D is TRBD1 (5 bases). The source of this sequence is a girl aged 5-17 years in good health, CMV-negative, and a related stem cell transplant donor. This chain's CDR3 is CAISLTETRYEQYF. CDR3 DNA: TGTGCCATCAGTTTGACAGAAACCCGCTACGAGCAGTACTTC.